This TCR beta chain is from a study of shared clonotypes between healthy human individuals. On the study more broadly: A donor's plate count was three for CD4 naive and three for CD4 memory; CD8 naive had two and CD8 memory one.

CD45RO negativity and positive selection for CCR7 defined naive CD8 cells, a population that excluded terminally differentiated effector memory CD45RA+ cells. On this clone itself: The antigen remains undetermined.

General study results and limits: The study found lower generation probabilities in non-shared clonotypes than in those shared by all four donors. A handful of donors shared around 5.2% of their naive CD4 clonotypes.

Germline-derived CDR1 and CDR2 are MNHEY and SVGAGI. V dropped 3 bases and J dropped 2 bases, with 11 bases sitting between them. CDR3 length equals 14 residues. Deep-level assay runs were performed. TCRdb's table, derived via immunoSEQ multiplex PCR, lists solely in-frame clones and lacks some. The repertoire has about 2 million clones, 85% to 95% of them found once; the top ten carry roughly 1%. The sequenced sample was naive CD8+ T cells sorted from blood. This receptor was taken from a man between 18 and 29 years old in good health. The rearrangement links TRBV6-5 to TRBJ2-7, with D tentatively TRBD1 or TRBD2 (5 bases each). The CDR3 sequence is CASSYGSGPYEQYF. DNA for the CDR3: TGTGCCAGCAGTTATGGCTCGGGACCCTACGAGCAGTACTTC.